This T cell receptor beta chain was captured in a study of vaccination effects on CD4 cells after COVID-19 (dated by TCRdb to the early 2020s). Study-wide context: Post-vaccine samples across the study were collected a median of 72 days after the second dose, with a range of 14 to 241. SARS-CoV-2 spike-specific CD4+ TCR repertoires were compared before and after mRNA vaccination in COVID-19 convalescent patients and in infection-naive vaccine recipients. The full study included 9 to 10 COVID-19 convalescent patients and several SARS-CoV-2-naive healthy vaccine recipients. Cultures from other donors in the study were sequenced using the Oncomine TCR Beta short-read assay on an Illumina iSeq 100. The paper's findings and limits, for the study overall: Only a small number of convalescent patients were included, and no early post-infection timepoints were available, which limited the study. Clones induced by infection and clones induced by vaccination both contracted markedly at late timepoints after vaccination, which fits with T cell responses waning over time. Among healthy vaccine recipients, nearly all vaccine-induced clones were SARS-CoV-2 mono-reactive, and only 1 of 255 was cross-reactive with common cold coronaviruses.

The receptor library was made with the immunoSEQ multiplex PCR assay. DNA from the cultured, isolated CD4+ T cells was subjected to TCR beta CDR3 sequencing. Concerning the study's data processing: The analysis removed non-productive TCR sequences, trimmed reads to the CDR3 region, and retained only CDR3s that were 7 or more amino acids long. The MANAFEST web app was used to identify antigen-specific clonotypes by comparing expansion in peptide wells with expansion in reference cultures. To be called positive, a clone needed expansion at FDR<0.05 compared with the reference and with all other wells, an odds ratio greater than 5, and a frequency greater than 0.1% in two replicate wells. Clonotypes significantly expanded in SARS-CoV-2 spike wells and in at least one common cold coronavirus spike condition were defined as cross-reactive. CDR3 similarity was assessed by Levenshtein distance with the stringdist R package, and unrooted trees were built with ape in R 3.6.1. TCRdb carries this immuneACCESS record with in-frame sequences only. Its versions omit some clonotypes, under half of them owing to an unresolved V gene in the studies checked, with the rest unexplained. The DNA was the basis for D and trimming; V, J and clone size are from that table. A total of 30,000 to 40,000 clones appear in this sample, 65% to 75% of them only once. The ten biggest clones cover around 12% of the sample.

The ViraFEST assay stimulated PBMC with viral peptide pools and then used TCR sequencing to identify antigen-specific CD4+ T cell clonotypes by expansion. After approximately eleven days of culture, CD4+ T cells were isolated with the EasySep CD4+ T cell isolation kit. Two doses of either the BNT162b2 or the mRNA-1273 mRNA SARS-CoV-2 vaccine were administered to participants. The absence of prior SARS-CoV-2 infection in healthy vaccine recipients was confirmed by negative nucleocapsid antibodies before and after vaccination. Each well held fewer than 2.5 million PBMC cultured in IMDM containing approximately 5% human AB serum, 10 IU/ml IL-2 and gentamicin, along with roughly 10 ug/ml peptides. On days 3 and 7, half of the culture medium was replaced with fresh IL-2-containing medium. Unless noted otherwise, every peptide stimulation condition was cultured in triplicate wells. PBMC were separated from whole blood using Ficoll-Paque Plus gradient centrifugation and were then either cryopreserved at -140C or used fresh. Overlapping peptide pools spanned the spike proteins of SARS-CoV-2 and the common cold coronaviruses HCoV-NL63, HCoV-OC43 and HCoV-229E. Genomic DNA was extracted from cultured CD4+ T cells with the QIAamp micro DNA kit.

In its sample, this clone was seen once. Its antigen is still unknown. The input lacks base qualities; no much larger clone sits a single base away. V gives up 5 bases and J gives up 2 bases, and the segment between their germline ends measures 13 bases. The CDR1 and CDR2 encoded by the germline V gene are MNHEY and SVGEGT. The CDR3 numbers 16 residues from cysteine through phenylalanine. Only the CDR3 part of the read is kept: 48 bases, read in frame from the first base. This receptor was taken from a human donor who received a COVID-19 vaccine. The sequence joins TRBV6-2 or TRBV6-3 to TRBJ2-6; the D element might be TRBD1 or TRBD2, as each aligns at 6 bases. The input for sequencing was CD4+ T cells from PBMCs cultured with HCoV-229E spike peptides, taken after COVID-19 vaccination. The cell subset or site label, read with the paper, signifies: HCoV-229E spike overlapping peptide pool stimulation. The CDR3: CASSPEGGTGANVLTF. The DNA sequence is given as TGTGCCAGCAGTCCCGAGGGGGGCACTGGGGCCAACGTCCTGACTTTC.